This T cell receptor (beta chain) was sequenced for a study of beta chain features in type 1 diabetes. Whole-study findings and limits: Among all four CD4+ subsets, Type 1 diabetes patients had TCRB CDR3s that were moderately but significantly shorter.

The CDR3 is 13 residues long. From germline, CDR1 is SGHRS and CDR2 YFSETQ. V was shortened by 0 bases and J by 3 bases, with 7 bases between the two germline ends. Reverse transcription of all isolated RNA meant that expressed TCRB transcripts were sequenced. This table comes from immunoSEQ multiplex PCR, and its TCRdb copy is limited to in-frame clones, with some not included. Counted here are some 47,000 clones, around 45% occurring once; the ten biggest clones make up roughly 0.13%. This clone was counted between two and nine times. The antigen is unknown. This receptor was identified in a man aged 30 to 45 with type 1 diabetes. The V call is TRBV5-1, the J call TRBJ2-7, with a possible D match to TRBD2 (5 bases). Sequenced material: stem cell memory CD4+ T cells from blood. The DNA of the CDR3 is TGCGCCAGCAGCTTGGTTGAGGGCTACGAGCAGTACTTC. This codes for CASSLVEGYEQYF.